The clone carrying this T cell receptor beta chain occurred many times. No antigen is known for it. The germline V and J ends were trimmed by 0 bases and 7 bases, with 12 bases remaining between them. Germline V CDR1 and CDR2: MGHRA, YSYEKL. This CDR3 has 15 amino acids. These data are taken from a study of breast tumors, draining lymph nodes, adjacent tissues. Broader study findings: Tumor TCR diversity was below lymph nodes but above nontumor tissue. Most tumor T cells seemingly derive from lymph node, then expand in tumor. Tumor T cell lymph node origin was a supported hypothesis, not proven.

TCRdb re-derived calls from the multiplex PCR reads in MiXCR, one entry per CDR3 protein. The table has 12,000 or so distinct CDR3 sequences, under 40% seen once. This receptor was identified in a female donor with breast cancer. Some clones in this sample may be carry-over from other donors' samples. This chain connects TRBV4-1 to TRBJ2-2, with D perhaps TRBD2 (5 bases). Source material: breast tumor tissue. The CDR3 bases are TGCGCCAGCAGCCAAGAAATTAGCGTCGGCGGGGAGCTGTTTTTT. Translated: CASSQEISVGGELFF.